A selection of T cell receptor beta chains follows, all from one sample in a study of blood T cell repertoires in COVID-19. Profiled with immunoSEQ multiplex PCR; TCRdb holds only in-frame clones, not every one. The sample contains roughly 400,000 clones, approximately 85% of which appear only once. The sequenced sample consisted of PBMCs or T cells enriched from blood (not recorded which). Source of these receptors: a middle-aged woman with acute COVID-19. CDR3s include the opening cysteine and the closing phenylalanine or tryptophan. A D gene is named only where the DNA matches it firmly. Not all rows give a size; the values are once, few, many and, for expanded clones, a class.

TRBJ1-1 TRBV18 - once TGTGCCAGCTCACTATCCACGGGACTTAGCAACACTGAAGCTTTCTTT CASSLSTGLSNTEAFF
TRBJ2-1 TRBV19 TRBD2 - TGTGCCAGTAGTAGCCCCTCCCGACAGCGGGGGGCCCACAATGAGCAGTTCTTC CASSSPSRQRGAHNEQFF
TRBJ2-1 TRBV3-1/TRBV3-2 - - TGTGCCAGCAGCTCTAAATTGGGCAGACCTCTCAATGAGCAGTTCTTC CASSSKLGRPLNEQFF
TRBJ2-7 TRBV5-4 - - TGTGCCAGCAGCCTGGGGGTGGCATACAGCTCCTACGAGCAGTACTTC CASSLGVAYSSYEQYF
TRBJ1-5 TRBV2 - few TGTGCCAGCAGTAAAGAAAGGTCAGGCGGAGGTATAAATCAGCCCCAGCATTTT CASSKERSGGGINQPQHF
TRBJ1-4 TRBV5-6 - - TGTGCCAGCAGCTTGCTCGCAGGGTCTAATGAAAAACTGTTTTTT CASSLLAGSNEKLFF
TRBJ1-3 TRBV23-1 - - TGCGCCAGCAGTCAATCGAACAGTTGCTCTGGAAACACCATATATTTT CASSQSNSCSGNTIYF
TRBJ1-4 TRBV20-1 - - TGCAGTGCTTCCGTGAGGGAAAAACTGTTTTTT CSASVREKLFF
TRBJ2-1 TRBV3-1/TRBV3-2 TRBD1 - TGTGCCAGCAGCCCGGGACAGGGGGTGGGGAATGAGCAGTTCTTC CASSPGQGVGNEQFF
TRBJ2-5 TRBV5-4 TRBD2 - TGTGCCAGCAGCTTTATTCCAGCGGGGGGCCAAGAGACCCAGTACTTC CASSFIPAGGQETQYF
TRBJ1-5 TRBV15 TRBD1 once TGTGCCACCAGCAGAGACAGGGGGCTTAATCAGCCCCAGCATTTT CATSRDRGLNQPQHF
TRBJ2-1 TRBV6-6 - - TGTGCCAGCAGCCGCGCTGATCGGGGCAATGAGCAGTTCTTC CASSRADRGNEQFF
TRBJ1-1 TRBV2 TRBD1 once TGTGCCAGCAGTGTGAGGGGGCTAGACGCTGAAGCTTTCTTT CASSVRGLDAEAFF
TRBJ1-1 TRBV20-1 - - TGCAGTGCTGGACAGCTCCAAGCTTTCTTT CSAGQLQAFF
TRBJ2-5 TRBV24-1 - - TGTGCCACCAGGAGGACAGCCCCTAACCAAGAGACCCAGTACTTC CATRRTAPNQETQYF
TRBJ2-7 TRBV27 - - TGTGCCAGCGGGTCCAGGGGACCCTACGAGCAGTACTTC CASGSRGPYEQYF
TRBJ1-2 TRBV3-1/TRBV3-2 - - TGTGCCAGCAGCCAAGATCGAGGCGGCTACACCTTC CASSQDRGGYTF
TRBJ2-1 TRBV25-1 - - TGTGCCAGCAGTGAATCCCCAGGGTACAATGAGCAGTTCTTC CASSESPGYNEQFF
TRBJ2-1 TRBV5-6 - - TGTGCCAGCAGCGTGAGGAATGAGCAGTTCTTC CASSVRNEQFF
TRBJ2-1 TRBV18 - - TGTGCCAGCTCACCCGATCTGCGCGATGAGCAGTTCTTC CASSPDLRDEQFF
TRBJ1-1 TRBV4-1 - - TGCGCCAGCAGCCAAGGCCGGGTGCGGATGACTGAAGCTTTCTTT CASSQGRVRMTEAFF
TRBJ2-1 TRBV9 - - TGTGCCAGCAGCGTAGCCTGGGACTTCTACAATGAGCAGTTCTTC CASSVAWDFYNEQFF
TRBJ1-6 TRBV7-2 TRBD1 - TGTGCCAGCAGCTTGGGACAGGGGATTAATTCACCCCTCCACTTT CASSLGQGINSPLHF
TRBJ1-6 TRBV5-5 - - TGTGCCAGCAGCTTTTGGTCAGCTAGCTCCTATAATTCACCCCTCCACTTT CASSFWSASSYNSPLHF
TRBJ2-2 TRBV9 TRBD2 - TGTGCCAGCAGCGTAAGGGGACTAGCGTCGGGAGGCGGGGAGCTGTTTTTT CASSVRGLASGGGELFF
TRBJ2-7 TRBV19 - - TGTGCCAGTAGTATCCAGGGGACCTACGAGCAGTACTTC CASSIQGTYEQYF
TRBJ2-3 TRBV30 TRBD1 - TGTGCCTGGAGTGGGTTCGGACAGGGGGCAGATACGCAGTATTTT CAWSGFGQGADTQYF
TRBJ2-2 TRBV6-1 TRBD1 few TGTGCCAGCAGTGCCCACCTGACAGGGTTCCTCGACACCGGGGAGCTGTTTTTT CASSAHLTGFLDTGELFF
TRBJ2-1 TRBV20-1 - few TGCAGTGCCGGTCAAGCCAATGAGCAGTTCTTC CSAGQANEQFF
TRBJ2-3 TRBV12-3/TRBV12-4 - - TGTGCCAGCAGCCTATCAGATACGCAGTATTTT CASSLSDTQYF
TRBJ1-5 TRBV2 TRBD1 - TGTGCCAGCAGGAGGGACAGGGCTGGCAATCAGCCCCAGCATTTT CASRRDRAGNQPQHF
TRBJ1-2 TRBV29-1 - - TGCAGCGTTGAAGATAGCACTGGCTACACCTTC CSVEDSTGYTF
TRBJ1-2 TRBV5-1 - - TGCGCCAGCAGCCTTTCCACTAATGGGGGCGGCTACACCTTC CASSLSTNGGGYTF
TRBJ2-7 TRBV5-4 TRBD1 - TGTGCCAGCAGTTCGGACAGGGGGCACGAGCAGTACTTC CASSSDRGHEQYF
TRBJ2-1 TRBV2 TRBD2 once TGTGCCAGCAGTGAAGCGCCTAGCGGGGGCTTTAGCTCCTACAATGAGCAGTTCTTC CASSEAPSGGFSSYNEQFF
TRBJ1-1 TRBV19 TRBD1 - TGTGCCAGTAGTATAGATCTCGACAGGGAGTGGGGCTACACTGAAGCTTTCTTT CASSIDLDREWGYTEAFF
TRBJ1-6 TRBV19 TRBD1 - TGTGCCAGTAGTATTACAGGGGTGGGTTCACCCCTCCACTTT CASSITGVGSPLHF
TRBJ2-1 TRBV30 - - TGTGCCTGGGTGGGAGTAAACAATGAGCAGTTCTTC CAWVGVNNEQFF
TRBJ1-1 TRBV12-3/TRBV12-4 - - TGTGCCAGCAGTTTAGGGGGCGGTGAAGCTTTCTTT CASSLGGGEAFF
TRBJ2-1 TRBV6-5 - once TGTGCCAGCAGCCCCGGACTGAAAACCTACAATGAGCAGTTCTTC CASSPGLKTYNEQFF
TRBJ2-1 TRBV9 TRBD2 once TGTGCCAGCAGCGTAGTTGGCGGGGGGGCCTACAATGAGCAGTTCTTC CASSVVGGGAYNEQFF
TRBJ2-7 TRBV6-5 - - TGTGCCAGCAGGCAAGGGGCGGGGAGCTCCTACGAGCAGTACTTC CASRQGAGSSYEQYF
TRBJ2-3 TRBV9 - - TGTGCCAGCAGCCCTCTAGAAAGATCTAGCACAGATACGCAGTATTTT CASSPLERSSTDTQYF
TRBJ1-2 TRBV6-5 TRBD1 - TGTGCCAGCAGAAGGACAGGGCGGGGCTACACCTTC CASRRTGRGYTF
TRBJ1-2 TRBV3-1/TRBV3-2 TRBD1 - TGTGCCAGCAGCCTCGGGACAGGCGGCTACACCTTC CASSLGTGGYTF
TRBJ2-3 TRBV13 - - TGTGCCAGCAGCTTTCAAGATACGCAGTATTTT CASSFQDTQYF
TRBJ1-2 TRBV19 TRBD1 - TGTGCCAGTAGTGTAGGACAGGATCAAGGCTACACCTTC CASSVGQDQGYTF
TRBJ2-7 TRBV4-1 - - TGCGCCAGCAGCCAAGGATCGGGATCCCACGAGCAGTACTTC CASSQGSGSHEQYF
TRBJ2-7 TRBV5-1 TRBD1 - TGCGCCAGCAGCTTACAGGGGGCAGAGCAGTACTTC CASSLQGAEQYF
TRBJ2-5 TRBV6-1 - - TGTGCCAGCAGTGATATGGGGGGACGAGAGACCCAGTACTTC CASSDMGGRETQYF
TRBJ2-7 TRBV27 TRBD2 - TGTGCCAGCAGGTCACCGGGGATAGCGGGGGGGCTAGACGAGCAGTACTTC CASRSPGIAGGLDEQYF
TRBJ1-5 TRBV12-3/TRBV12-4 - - TGTGCCAGCAGTTTTAGGGGAAAGGAGCCCCAGCATTTT CASSFRGKEPQHF
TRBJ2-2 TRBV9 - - TGTGCCAGCAGCGTACCAGGGAACACCGGGGAGCTGTTTTTT CASSVPGNTGELFF
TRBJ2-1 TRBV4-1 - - TGCGCCAGCAGACCAATTGCAGGGGCGTACAATGAGCAGTTCTTC CASRPIAGAYNEQFF
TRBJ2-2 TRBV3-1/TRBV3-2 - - TGTGCCAGCAGCCAAGTAGGCGGGGGCTACTCCACCGGGGAGCTGTTTTTT CASSQVGGGYSTGELFF
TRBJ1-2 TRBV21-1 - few TGTGCCAGCAGCAAAGACAGGACAACTTATGGCTACACCTTC CASSKDRTTYGYTF
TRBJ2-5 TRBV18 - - TGTGCCAGCTCACAGAGGCAAGAGACCCAGTACTTC CASSQRQETQYF